The T cell receptor (beta chain) under discussion was sequenced for a study of PD-L1 blockade in urothelial cancer (TCRdb year 2017). In terms of the full investigation: Every patient began therapy in 2014 and was given atezolizumab 1,200 mg intravenously every 3 weeks. Durable clinical benefit was achieved by nine patients but not by the remaining 20. Pretreatment tumor samples, along with matched peripheral blood serially collected before and after atezolizumab treatment, were subjected to TCR sequencing. In the same patients, pretreatment tumors underwent whole exome sequencing and RNA sequencing in addition to TCR sequencing. About 90% of the 29 patients were identified as males with urothelial cancer of bladder origin, and a prior smoking history was reported by 18 of 29 patients. Blood samples gave a median of about 140,000 T cells and 77,000 or so unique TCRs, with a median clonality of 0.080. Durable clinical benefit was defined as progression-free survival longer than 6 months, and TCR features were also tested against progression-free and overall survival. Blood samples were analyzed at 3 weeks after treatment start (second dose) and at 6 weeks after treatment start. The study, an exploratory multi-omic analysis, examined somatic, immune and clinical correlates of response to PD-L1 blockade with atezolizumab in urothelial cancer. Pretreatment blood TCR-seq was available for around 29 patients, at least one posttreatment blood collection was obtained for some 25 patients, and tumor TCR-seq was available for some 25 patients. Patients had an ECOG performance status of 0 or 1 and had received between 0 and 3 prior chemotherapy regimens. Summary of the overall study and its limitations: Small sample size (n ≈ 30) and many exploratory analyses mean the results are intended to be hypothesis-generating. Improved progression-free and overall survival was associated with having pretreatment peripheral blood TCR clonality below the median. Patients with durable benefit showed greater expansion of tumor-associated TCR clones in peripheral blood 3 weeks after starting treatment (n = 22, p = 0.022).

To estimate absolute template abundance from read counts, synthetic TCR analog templates were spiked into each PCR. The immunoSEQ assay used bias-controlled V and J gene primers to amplify TCRbeta CDR3 regions from genomic DNA. Rearranged TCRbeta segments were sequenced at approximately 20X coverage. The study's own analysis went as follows. Sequencing errors were corrected by clustering, and CDR3s were annotated against IMGT so that V, D and J genes could be assigned. Downstream analyses used only productive TCRbeta rearrangements, leaving out any out-of-frame or stop-codon sequences. Clonality was computed as one minus Shannon entropy normalized by the log of the number of unique productive sequences. Clones differing between time points or between blood and tumor were identified using Fisher's exact test with Benjamini-Hochberg correction, with an adjusted p below 0.01 applied as the threshold. Drawn from immuneACCESS, this table holds only the in-frame rearrangements with V and J called that TCRdb kept. Clones are partly lost; checked studies trace under half to an unresolved V gene and leave the rest unexplained. Clone size and the V and J calls come from that table; the DNA yielded D and trimming. This sample lists about 63,000 clones; more than 80% were detected once. 5.7% of the sample is held by the ten biggest clonotypes.

The sample's time point, from its label and the paper: pretreatment peripheral blood. A cohort of 25 to 30 patients with locally advanced or metastatic urothelial carcinoma, treated at Memorial Sloan Kettering on a trial protocol, was included. Peripheral blood mononuclear cells were collected pretreatment and during treatment, with between 1 and 8 total time points per patient. The Qiagen DNeasy Blood extraction kit was used to purify genomic DNA from total PBMCs and tumor samples. Collected pretreatment and during treatment, PBMCs were isolated and stored as previously described. This clone was detected many times. Its cognate antigen has yet to be identified. Within one base of it there is no much larger clone, and no base qualities were kept. V is clipped by 5 bases and J by 6 bases, and the sequence between their germline boundaries is 14 bases long. The CDR3 goes from the cysteine to the phenylalanine over 15 residues. Just CDR3 DNA is preserved here, 45 bases in frame from base 1. The germline V gene (reference sequence) provides CDR1 SEHNR and CDR2 FQNEAQ.

Material: PBMCs, obtained around atezolizumab (anti-PD-L1) treatment. The chain employs TRBV7-9 and TRBJ1-6, with the identity of the D gene unclear. This TCR came from a man between 65 and 85 years old with urothelial cancer. The nucleotide sequence is given as TGTGCCAGCAGCCCAGGATCGGTGGCTAATTCACCCCTCCACTTT. Its coded protein is CASSPGSVANSPLHF. Beyond the CDR3, the reference TRBV7-9 and TRBJ1-6 genes provide the residues; the full variable domain reads: DTGVSQNPRHKITKRGQNVTFRCDPISEHNRLYWYRQTLGQGPEFLTYFQNEAQLEKSRLLSDRFSAERPKGSFSTLEIQRTEQGDSAMYLCASSPGSVANSPLHFGNGTRLTVT.